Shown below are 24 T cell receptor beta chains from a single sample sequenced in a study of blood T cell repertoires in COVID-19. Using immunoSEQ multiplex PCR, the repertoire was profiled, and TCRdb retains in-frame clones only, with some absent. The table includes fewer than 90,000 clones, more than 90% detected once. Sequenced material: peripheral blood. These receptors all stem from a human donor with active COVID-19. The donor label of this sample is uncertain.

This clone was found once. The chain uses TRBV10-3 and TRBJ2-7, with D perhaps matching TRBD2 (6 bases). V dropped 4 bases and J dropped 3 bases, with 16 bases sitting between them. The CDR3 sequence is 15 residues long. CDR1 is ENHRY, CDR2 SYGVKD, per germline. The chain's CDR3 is CAISAGTLGGYEQYF. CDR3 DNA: TGTGCCATCAGTGCAGGGACGCTGGGGGGCTACGAGCAGTACTTC.

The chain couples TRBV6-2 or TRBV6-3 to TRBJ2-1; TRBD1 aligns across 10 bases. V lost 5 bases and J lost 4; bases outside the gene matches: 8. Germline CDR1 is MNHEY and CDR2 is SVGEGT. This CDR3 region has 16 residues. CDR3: CASSGPGQGRYNEQFF. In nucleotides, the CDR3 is TGTGCCAGCAGTGGACCGGGACAGGGGAGATACAATGAGCAGTTCTTC.

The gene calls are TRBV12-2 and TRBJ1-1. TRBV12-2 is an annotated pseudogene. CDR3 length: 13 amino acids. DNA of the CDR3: TGTGCAAGTCGCCGCGGGCCAAACACTGAAGCTTTCTTT. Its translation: CASRRGPNTEAFF.

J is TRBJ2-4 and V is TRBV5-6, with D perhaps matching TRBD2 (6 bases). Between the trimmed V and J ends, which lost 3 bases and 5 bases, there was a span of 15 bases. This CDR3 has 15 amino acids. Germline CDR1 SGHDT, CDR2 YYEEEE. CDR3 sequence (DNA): TGTGCCAGCAGCTGGTTGGAGGGTATGGAAAACATTCAGTACTTC. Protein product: CASSWLEGMENIQYF.

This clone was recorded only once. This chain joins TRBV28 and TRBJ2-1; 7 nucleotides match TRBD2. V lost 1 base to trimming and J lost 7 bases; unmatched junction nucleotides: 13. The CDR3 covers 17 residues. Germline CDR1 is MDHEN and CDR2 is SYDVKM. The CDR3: CASSLLAGRGIRNEQFF. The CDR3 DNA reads TGTGCCAGCAGTTTATTAGCGGGCAGAGGGATCCGAAATGAGCAGTTCTTC.

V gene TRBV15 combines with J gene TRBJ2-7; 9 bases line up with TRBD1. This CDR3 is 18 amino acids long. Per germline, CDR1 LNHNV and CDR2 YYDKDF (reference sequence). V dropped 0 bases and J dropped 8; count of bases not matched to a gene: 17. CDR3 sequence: CATSRENTGGPGATKQYF. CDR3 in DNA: TGTGCCACCAGCAGAGAGAATACAGGGGGCCCTGGGGCCACGAAGCAGTACTTC.

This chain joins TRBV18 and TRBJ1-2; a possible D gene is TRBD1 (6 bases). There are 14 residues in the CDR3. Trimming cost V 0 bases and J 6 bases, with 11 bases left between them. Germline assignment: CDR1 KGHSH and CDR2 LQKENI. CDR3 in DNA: TGTGCCAGCTCACCACCGACAGGAGTCCATGGCTACACCTTC. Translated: CASSPPTGVHGYTF.

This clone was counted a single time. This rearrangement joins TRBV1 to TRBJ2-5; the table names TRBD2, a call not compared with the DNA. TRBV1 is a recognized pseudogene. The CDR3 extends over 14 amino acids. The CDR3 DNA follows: TGCACCAGCAGCCAAGACAGCGGGCAAGAGACCCAGTACTTC. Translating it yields CTSSQDSGQETQYF.

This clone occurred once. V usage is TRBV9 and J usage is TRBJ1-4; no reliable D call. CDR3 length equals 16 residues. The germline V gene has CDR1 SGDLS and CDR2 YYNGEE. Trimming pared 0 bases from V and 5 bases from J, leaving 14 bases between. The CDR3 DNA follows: TGTGCCAGCAGCGTAGGACACGGCGGGTCGAATGAAAAACTGTTTTTT. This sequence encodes CASSVGHGGSNEKLFF.

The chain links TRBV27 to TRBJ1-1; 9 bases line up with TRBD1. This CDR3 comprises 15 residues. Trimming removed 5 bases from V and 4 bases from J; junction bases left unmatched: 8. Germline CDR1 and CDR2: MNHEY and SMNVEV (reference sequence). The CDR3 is CASSIKQGAGTEAFF. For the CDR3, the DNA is TGTGCCAGCAGTATCAAACAGGGGGCTGGCACTGAAGCTTTCTTT.

The CDR3 loop is CASSLGSGQETQYF. CDR3 in DNA: TGTGCCAGCAGCTTAGGTTCAGGGCAAGAGACCCAGTACTTC. This sequence joins TRBV7-9 and TRBJ2-5; D is perhaps TRBD1 (5 bases). The CDR3 is made up of 14 amino acids. Deletions cut 1 base from V and 2 bases from J, with 8 bases between. The germline gives CDR1 SEHNR, CDR2 FQNEAQ (reference sequence).

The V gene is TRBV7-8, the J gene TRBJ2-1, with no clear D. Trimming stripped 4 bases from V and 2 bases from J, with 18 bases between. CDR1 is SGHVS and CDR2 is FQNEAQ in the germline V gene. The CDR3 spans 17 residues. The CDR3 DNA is TGTGCCAGCAGCTCCTCCCCCCTAAGTCCTCCCTACAATGAGCAGTTCTTC. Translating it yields CASSSSPLSPPYNEQFF.

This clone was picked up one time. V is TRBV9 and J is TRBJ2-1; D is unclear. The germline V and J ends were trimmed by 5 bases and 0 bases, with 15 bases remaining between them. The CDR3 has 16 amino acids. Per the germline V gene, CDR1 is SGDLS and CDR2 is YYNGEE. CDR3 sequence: CASSYPVESSYNEQFF. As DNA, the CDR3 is TGTGCCAGCAGTTACCCCGTGGAGAGCTCCTACAATGAGCAGTTCTTC. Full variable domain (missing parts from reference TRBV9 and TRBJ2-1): DSGVTQTPKHLITATGQRVTLRCSPRSGDLSVYWYQQSLDQGLQFLIQYYNGEERAKGNILERFSAQQFPDLHSELNLSSLELGDSALYFCASSYPVESSYNEQFFGPGTRLTVL.

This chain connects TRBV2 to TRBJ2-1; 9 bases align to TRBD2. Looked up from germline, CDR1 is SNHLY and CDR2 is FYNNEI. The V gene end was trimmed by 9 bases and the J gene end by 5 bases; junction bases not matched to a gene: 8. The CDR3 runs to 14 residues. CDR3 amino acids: CARTRAGGNNEQFF. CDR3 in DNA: TGTGCCAGAACCCGAGCGGGAGGTAACAATGAGCAGTTCTTC.

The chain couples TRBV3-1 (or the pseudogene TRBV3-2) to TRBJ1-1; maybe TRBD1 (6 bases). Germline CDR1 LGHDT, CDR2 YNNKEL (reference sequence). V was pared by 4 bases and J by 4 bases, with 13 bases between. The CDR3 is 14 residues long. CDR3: CASSRGQSSTEAFF. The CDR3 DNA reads TGTGCCAGCAGCCGGGGGCAGTCTAGCACTGAAGCTTTCTTT.

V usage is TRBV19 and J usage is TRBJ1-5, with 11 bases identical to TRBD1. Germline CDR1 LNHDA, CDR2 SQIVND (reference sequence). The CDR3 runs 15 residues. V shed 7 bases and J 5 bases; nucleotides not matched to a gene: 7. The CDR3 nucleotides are TGTGCCAGTACCTTGGACAGGGGGCTGGATCAGCCCCAGCATTTT. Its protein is CASTLDRGLDQPQHF.

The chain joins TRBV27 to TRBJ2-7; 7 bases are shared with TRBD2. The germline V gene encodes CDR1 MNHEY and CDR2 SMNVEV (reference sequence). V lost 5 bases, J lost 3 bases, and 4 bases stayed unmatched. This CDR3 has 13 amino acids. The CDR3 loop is CASSLGLVYEQYF. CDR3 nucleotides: TGTGCCAGCAGTCTCGGACTAGTCTACGAGCAGTACTTC.

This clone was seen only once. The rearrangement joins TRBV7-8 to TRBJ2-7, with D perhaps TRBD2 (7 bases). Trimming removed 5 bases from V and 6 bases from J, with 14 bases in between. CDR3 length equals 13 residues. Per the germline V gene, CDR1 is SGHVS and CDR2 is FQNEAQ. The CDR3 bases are TGTGCCAGCAGCCTGGGGGGGGCGCTCGAGCAGTACTTC. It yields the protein CASSLGGALEQYF.

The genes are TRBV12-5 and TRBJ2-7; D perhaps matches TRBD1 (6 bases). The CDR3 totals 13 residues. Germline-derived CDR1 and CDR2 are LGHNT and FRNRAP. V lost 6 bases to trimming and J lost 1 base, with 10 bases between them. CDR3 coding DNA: TGTGCTAGTGGCCCCGGACAGTCCTACGAGCAGTACTTC. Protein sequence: CASGPGQSYEQYF.

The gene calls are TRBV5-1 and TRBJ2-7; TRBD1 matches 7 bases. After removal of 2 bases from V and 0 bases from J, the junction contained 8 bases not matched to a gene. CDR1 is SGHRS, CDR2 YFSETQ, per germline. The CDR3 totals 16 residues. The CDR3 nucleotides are TGCGCCAGCAGCTTTGGTCCAGGGGGACCCTCCTACGAGCAGTACTTC. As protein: CASSFGPGGPSYEQYF.

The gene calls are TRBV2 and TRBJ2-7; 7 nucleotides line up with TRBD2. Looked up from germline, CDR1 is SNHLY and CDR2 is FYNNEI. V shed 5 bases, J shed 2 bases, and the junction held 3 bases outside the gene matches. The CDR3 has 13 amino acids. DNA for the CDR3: TGTGCCAGCAGTCGCGCGGGGGCCTACGAGCAGTACTTC. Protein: CASSRAGAYEQYF.

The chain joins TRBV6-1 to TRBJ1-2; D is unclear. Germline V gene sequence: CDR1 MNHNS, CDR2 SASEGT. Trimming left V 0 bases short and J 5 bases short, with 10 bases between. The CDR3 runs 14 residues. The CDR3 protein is CASSEAQTGYGYTF. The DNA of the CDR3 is TGTGCCAGCAGTGAAGCGCAAACGGGGTATGGCTACACCTTC.

The CDR3 DNA is TGTGCCAGCAGTTCCGGGACTAGTATCCACGAGCAGTACTTC. Translated, it gives CASSSGTSIHEQYF. The rearrangement uses TRBV6-2 or TRBV6-3 and TRBJ2-7; 8 bases agree with TRBD2. Trimming at V came to 4 bases and at J to 5 bases, leaving 7 bases not matched to a gene. Germline V gives CDR1 MNHEY, CDR2 SVGEGT. The CDR3 is made up of 14 amino acids.

The chain's CDR3 is CASSWQFSNQPQHF. CDR3 in DNA: TGTGCCAGCAGTTGGCAGTTTAGCAATCAGCCCCAGCATTTT. The chain couples TRBV6-5 to TRBJ1-5; D unclear. Trimming left V 4 bases short and J 0 bases short, with 7 bases between. This CDR3 is 14 amino acids long. Per the germline V gene, CDR1 is MNHEY and CDR2 is SVGAGI.